This T cell receptor beta chain was sequenced during a study of shared clonotypes between healthy human individuals. Study in general: A couple of women and three men aged 18 to 49 made up the donors.

Whole-study results and caveats: Large depth notwithstanding, sorted-subset sequencing proved incomplete by rarefaction. The generation probabilities recorded for non-shared clonotypes fell below those of clonotypes shared by all four donors.

For this clone: Antigen unknown.

V gave up 1 base and J gave up 6 bases, with 16 bases separating them. The length of the CDR3 is 15 residues. Germline CDR1 and CDR2: SGHAT and FQNNGV. The table came from immunoSEQ multiplex PCR; TCRdb's copy has only in-frame clones and leaves some out. This sample has some 2,000,000 clones; approximately 96% occur once, and the top ten carry approximately 0.13%. The source of this sequence is a man aged 18 to 30 in good health. Sequences were obtained from naive CD4+ T cells sorted from blood. Stated subset: CD45RA+ positively selected. J is TRBJ2-7 and V is TRBV11-2; a possible D gene is TRBD2 (5 bases). CDR3 in DNA: TGTGCCAGCAGCTTAGCGGGGTCATCACAAGGCGAGCAGTACTTC. It translates to CASSLAGSSQGEQYF.